This record covers a single TCR beta chain. Its antigen is undetermined. The data were taken from a study of T cells in Graves' hyperthyroidism and ophthalmopathy. Notes on the study in general: Patients with ophthalmopathy were separated from those with stable hyperthyroidism by a 13 V-J model.

Ophthalmopathy patients showed a Clinical Activity Score of at least 3, NOSPECS grade of at least 4 and duration under 3 months. Pregnant or lactating patients were excluded, as were those with uncontrolled infection or other autoimmune disease. The PBMCs studied were ones that came from around 10 ml fresh peripheral blood. Germline V gives CDR1 DFQATT, CDR2 SNEGSKA (reference sequence). With 6 bases removed from V and 0 bases from J, the gap between germline ends came to 18 bases. The CDR3 contains 16 residues. Using RNA transcripts as the source, TCR beta CDR3 regions were amplified. HTBI primers were the set used in a first-round RT-PCR of the TCR CDR3. TCRdb ran MiXCR on the multiplex PCR reads and lists one entry per CDR3 protein. The data contain more than 300,000 distinct CDR3 sequences, approximately 17% of them singletons.

The J gene is TRBJ1-5, the V gene TRBV20-1; D remains unclear. The sample taken for sequencing was blood. The clonotype comes from a man between 18 and 29 years old with Graves' ophthalmopathy. In DNA form, the CDR3 reads TGCAGTGCCCCCCGCCTGGGTTCAGATAGCAATCAGCCCCAGCATTTT. The encoded protein is CSAPRLGSDSNQPQHF.